This TCR beta chain appears in the sequencing data of a study of CD8 T cells in Susac syndrome. Trimming removed 8 bases at V and 3 bases at J, with 4 bases between. There are 10 residues in the CDR3. From germline, CDR1 is SGHDT and CDR2 YYEEEE. The authors carried out high-throughput sequencing of TCR beta. They applied it to CD8+ and CD4+ T cells obtained from blood. Each multiple sclerosis control was a treatment-naive patient with relapsing-remitting disease that was either stable or active. Reverse transcription of roughly 0.5 to 1 ug RNA was performed with random hexamers. Amplification of TCR beta CDR3 was carried out by immunoSEQ multiplex PCR, which covered 54 Vbeta and 13 Jbeta segments. TCRdb reprocessed the immunoSEQ multiplex PCR reads with MiXCR, giving one entry per CDR3 protein. The sample lists some 130,000 distinct CDR3 sequences; around 91% were seen once.

Sequences were obtained from CD8+ T cells from PBMCs. The chain joins TRBV5-6 to TRBJ2-3; D gene uncertain. The receptor was derived from a human donor with multiple sclerosis. The chain's CDR3 is CARGTDTQYF. CDR3 sequence (DNA): TGTGCCAGGGGGACAGATACGCAGTATTTT. Full variable domain (missing parts from reference TRBV5-6 and TRBJ2-3): DAGVTQSPTHLIKTRGQQVTLRCSPKSGHDTVSWYQQALGQGPQFIFQYYEEEERQRGNFPDRFSGHQFPNYSSELNVNALLLGDSALYLCARGTDTQYFGPGTRLTVL.